The text below deals with one T cell receptor (beta chain). V lost 4 bases and J lost 2, with 9 bases in between. The CDR3 length is 13 residues. CDR1 SGHDN and CDR2 FVKESK come from the germline V gene. The record originates from a study of blood T cell repertoires in COVID-19. Study-wide background: Samples came from the United States, Italy and Spain, spanning acute and convalescent COVID-19. Sample material is recorded as cDNA or gDNA derived from T cells, B-cell-depleted T cells, or PBMCs.

Original handling: Counts of nucleated cells, estimated from reference gene primer amplification, were obtained. This table comes from immunoSEQ multiplex PCR, and its TCRdb copy is limited to in-frame clones, with some not included. V, J and clone size derive from that table, while D and trimming were established from the DNA sequence. The sample yields just over 150,000 clones, about 85% seen once. Sequencing used peripheral blood. This rearrangement joins TRBV14 to TRBJ2-7, with a possible D match to TRBD1 (5 bases). The receptor was derived from a human donor with acute or convalescent COVID-19. The donor label of this sample is uncertain. CDR3 protein: CASSPLGAYEQYF. Written as DNA, the CDR3 is TGTGCCAGCAGCCCCCTAGGGGCCTACGAGCAGTACTTC.